Presented here are 14 T cell receptor beta chains from one specimen sequenced in a study of identical twins. TCRdb re-called the 5' RACE reads through MiXCR, storing one row per CDR3 protein. This repertoire shows 750,000 to 950,000 distinct CDR3 sequences, over 9% found once; its top ten account for about 1.5%. A further study also used this sample, focusing on yellow fever vaccine responses in identical twins.

The source material was PBMCs. The receptors here all came from a woman between 18 and 29 years old in good health.

Only a few counts were recorded for this clonotype. The chain uses TRBV12-3 or TRBV12-4 and TRBJ2-2; 11 nucleotides match TRBD1. The CDR3 is 20 residues long. After removal of 1 base from V and 3 bases from J, the junction contained 13 bases not matched to a gene. CDR3 nucleotides: TGTGCCAGCAGTTTAGACCCTCCAAGGACAGGGGGCTCCTACACCGGGGAGCTGTTTTTT. It translates to CASSLDPPRTGGSYTGELFF.

This chain links TRBV4-2 with TRBJ2-3, with 7 bases matching TRBD1. CDR1 and CDR2 (germline): LGHNA, YNFKEQ. This CDR3 comprises 18 residues. V lost 8 bases and J lost 1; bases outside the gene matches: 18. The CDR3 DNA is TGTGCCAGCGGCTCCGGGCGCCAAAGGGACAGTCGCACAGATACGCAGTATTTT. Amino acids: CASGSGRQRDSRTDTQYF.

This chain connects TRBV20-1 to TRBJ2-1; 8 nucleotides agree with TRBD1. The CDR3 covers 15 residues. Germline values: CDR1 DFQATT, CDR2 SNEGSKA (reference sequence). Trimming cost V 2 bases and J 6 bases; bases outside gene matches: 9. This chain's CDR3 is CSARTLDRVLNEQFF. The CDR3 nucleotides are TGCAGTGCTAGAACGTTGGACAGGGTCCTCAATGAGCAGTTCTTC.

This rearrangement joins TRBV5-1 to TRBJ2-3; tentatively, D is TRBD1 or TRBD2 (5 bases each). The CDR3 runs 15 residues. Looked up from germline, CDR1 is SGHRS and CDR2 is YFSETQ. With 3 bases removed from V and 4 bases from J, the gap between germline ends came to 15 bases. CDR3 residues: CASSSGSPRADTQYF. The DNA for the CDR3 is TGCGCCAGCAGCTCTGGGAGCCCCAGGGCAGATACGCAGTATTTT.

As regards this clonotype: A junction boundary mismatches the germline segment, possibly from a read error. The rearrangement joins TRBV10-3 to TRBJ2-1; the match to TRBD2 covers 12 bases. This CDR3 is built from 14 residues. Germline assignment: CDR1 ENHRY and CDR2 SYGVKD. CDR3 DNA sequence: TGTACCATCAGCCTAGCGGGAGGGTCCAATGAGCAGTTCTTC. It encodes CTISLAGGSNEQFF.

This clonotype has just a few counts. The V gene is TRBV24-1, the J gene TRBJ2-2; 8 nucleotides match TRBD1. The CDR3 extends over 19 amino acids. Germline loops: CDR1 KGHDR, CDR2 SFDVKD. With V trimmed by 5 bases and J by 0 bases, 13 bases remained unmatched. The CDR3 loop is CATSGRLDRGIANTGELFF. The CDR3 coding sequence is TGTGCCACCAGTGGGAGACTCGACAGGGGAATCGCGAACACCGGGGAGCTGTTTTTT.

This clonotype was detected many times. V gene TRBV4-1 combines with J gene TRBJ2-1, with 9 bases lining up with TRBD1. Germline loops: CDR1 MGHRA, CDR2 YSYEKL. Trimming at V came to 5 bases and at J to 4 bases, leaving 6 bases not matched to a gene. This CDR3 has 15 amino acids. DNA of the CDR3: TGCGCCAGCAGCACTCCGGGACAGGGATACAATGAGCAGTTCTTC. It yields the protein CASSTPGQGYNEQFF.

The CDR3 loop reads CASSPPPGAQETQYF. The CDR3 region has the DNA TGTGCCAGCAGTCCGCCCCCCGGGGCACAAGAGACCCAGTACTTC. The V and J genes are TRBV6-1 and TRBJ2-5, with D perhaps assigned TRBD1 or TRBD2 (5 bases each). The CDR3 covers 15 residues. Germline values: CDR1 MNHNS, CDR2 SASEGT. With 5 bases removed from V and 2 bases from J, the gap between germline ends came to 15 bases.

The chain employs TRBV6-1 and TRBJ1-2; 9 positions agree with TRBD1. This CDR3 is 14 amino acids long. V was clipped by 7 bases and J by 4 bases; unmatched bases: 7. Germline V gene lookup returns CDR1 MNHNS and CDR2 SASEGT. The CDR3 DNA reads as TGTGCCAGCATCCAACAGGGGGCTGGCTATGGCTACACCTTC. Amino acid sequence: CASIQQGAGYGYTF.

This clonotype was counted between two and nine times. The gene calls are TRBV5-1 and TRBJ1-5; no definite D call. Looked up from germline, CDR1 is SGHRS and CDR2 is YFSETQ. The germline V and J ends were trimmed by 2 bases and 7 bases, with 10 bases remaining between them. This CDR3 is built from 13 residues. Here the CDR3 reads CASSLDGLQPQHF. The CDR3 region has the DNA TGCGCCAGCAGCTTAGATGGGTTGCAGCCCCAGCATTTT.

The DNA of the CDR3 is TGTGCCATCAGTGAATCCGGGGGCGGCACCGGGGAGCTGTTTTTT. Residues: CAISESGGGTGELFF. The gene calls are TRBV10-3 and TRBJ2-2; either TRBD1 or TRBD2 may fit D (6 bases each). CDR1 ENHRY and CDR2 SYGVKD come from the germline V gene. The CDR3 runs to 15 residues. Trimming took off 3 bases at V and 4 bases at J, with 12 bases between the two ends.

This clonotype was picked up many times. The rearrangement links TRBV20-1 to TRBJ2-1; 7 bases align to TRBD2. The germline V gene encodes CDR1 DFQATT and CDR2 SNEGSKA (reference sequence). V shed 3 bases and J 2 bases; nucleotides not matched to a gene: 10. The CDR3 extends over 16 amino acids. CDR3 in DNA: TGCAGTGCTAGGCCCCGCGGTAGCGGGCCCTACAATGAGCAGTTCTTC. It codes for CSARPRGSGPYNEQFF.

The chain employs TRBV20-1 and TRBJ2-7; D perhaps matches TRBD1 (5 bases). The CDR3 covers 11 residues. Per the germline V gene, CDR1 is DFQATT and CDR2 is SNEGSKA (reference sequence). The V end lost 6 bases, the J end lost 4 bases, and 10 bases lay between the germline ends. The CDR3 sequence is CSALGQYEQYF. Here the CDR3 DNA reads TGCAGTGCCCTTGGACAATACGAGCAGTACTTC.

This clonotype has only a few counts. CDR3: CASSYSSGSPSSYEQYV. Here the CDR3 DNA reads TGTGCCAGCAGTTACTCGAGCGGGTCCCCCAGCTCCTACGAGCAGTACGTC. The chain uses TRBV6-7 and TRBJ2-7, with a possible D match to TRBD2 (6 bases). TRBV6-7 carries the ORF label, with uncertain function. V lost 0 bases and J 0 bases, leaving 15 bases between the germline ends. The CDR3 loop spans 17 amino acids.